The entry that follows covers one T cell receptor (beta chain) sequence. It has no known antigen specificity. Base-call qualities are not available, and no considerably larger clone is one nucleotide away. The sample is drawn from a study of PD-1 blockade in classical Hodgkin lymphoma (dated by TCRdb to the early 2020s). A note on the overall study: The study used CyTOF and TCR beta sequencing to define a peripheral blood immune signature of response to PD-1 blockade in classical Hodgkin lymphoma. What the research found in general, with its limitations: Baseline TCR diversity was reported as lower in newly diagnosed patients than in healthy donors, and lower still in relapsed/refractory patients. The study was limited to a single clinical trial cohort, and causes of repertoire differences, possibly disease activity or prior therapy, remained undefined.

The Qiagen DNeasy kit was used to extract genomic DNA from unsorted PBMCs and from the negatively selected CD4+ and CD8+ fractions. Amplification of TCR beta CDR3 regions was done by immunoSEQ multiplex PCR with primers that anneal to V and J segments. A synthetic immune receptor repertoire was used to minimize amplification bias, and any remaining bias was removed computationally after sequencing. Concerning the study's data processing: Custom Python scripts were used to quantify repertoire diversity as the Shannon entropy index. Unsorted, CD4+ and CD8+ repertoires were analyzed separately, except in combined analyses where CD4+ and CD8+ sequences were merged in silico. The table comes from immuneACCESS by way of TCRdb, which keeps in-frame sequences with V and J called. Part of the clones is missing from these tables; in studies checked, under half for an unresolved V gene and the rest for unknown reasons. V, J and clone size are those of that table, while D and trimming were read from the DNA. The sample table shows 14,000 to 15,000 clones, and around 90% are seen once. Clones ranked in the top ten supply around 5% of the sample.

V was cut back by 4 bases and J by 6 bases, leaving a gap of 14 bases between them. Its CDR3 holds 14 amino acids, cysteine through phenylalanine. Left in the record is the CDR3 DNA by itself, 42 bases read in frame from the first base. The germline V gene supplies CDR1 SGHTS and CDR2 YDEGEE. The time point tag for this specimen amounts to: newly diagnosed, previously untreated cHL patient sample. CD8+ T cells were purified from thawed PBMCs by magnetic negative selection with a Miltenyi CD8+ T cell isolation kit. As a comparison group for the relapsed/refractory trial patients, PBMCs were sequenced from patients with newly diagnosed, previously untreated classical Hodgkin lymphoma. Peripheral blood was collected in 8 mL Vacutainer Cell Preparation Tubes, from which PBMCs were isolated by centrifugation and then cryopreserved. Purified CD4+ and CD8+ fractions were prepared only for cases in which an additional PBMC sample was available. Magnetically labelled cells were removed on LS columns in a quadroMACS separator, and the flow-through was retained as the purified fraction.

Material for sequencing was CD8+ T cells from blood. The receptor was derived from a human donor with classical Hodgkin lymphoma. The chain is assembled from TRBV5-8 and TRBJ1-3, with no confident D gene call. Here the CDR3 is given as CASSPFSGLNTIYF. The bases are TGTGCCAGCAGCCCGTTCTCCGGGTTAAACACCATATATTTT.